Listed below are T cell receptor beta chains from one sample, sequenced in a study of shared clonotypes between healthy human individuals. TCRdb's copy holds only in-frame clones and misses some; the assay was immunoSEQ multiplex PCR. The table includes about 2.1 million clones, around 95% detected once. The specimen was naive CD8+ T cells from PBMCs. The receptors here all came from a man between 18 and 29 years old in good health. Some clones in this sample may be carry-over from other donors' samples. Each CDR3 is given with its conserved first and last residue. Only some rows state a clone size, as once, few, many or a class for expanded clones.

v_call,j_call,clone_size,cdr3_aa
TRBV11-2,TRBJ2-5,-,CASSSFGAGETQYF
TRBV4-3,TRBJ2-3,few,CASSQDTDTQYF
TRBV4-3,TRBJ2-1,-,CASSQDQGSYIHEQFF
TRBV27,TRBJ2-3,-,CASSFLIGQGADTQYF
TRBV9,TRBJ2-6,once,CASGGSAGANVLTF
TRBV6-1,TRBJ2-3,-,CASSVNKGRGGRDTQYF
TRBV28,TRBJ2-7,-,CASSFGRGSYEQYF
TRBV27,TRBJ2-7,-,CASSLEGPSYEQYF
TRBV28,TRBJ2-3,-,CASSFLLQGQDTDTQYF
TRBV30,TRBJ2-2,-,CSGRDTGELFF
TRBV13,TRBJ1-2,-,CASSSELYGDRANYGYTF
TRBV7-2,TRBJ2-1,-,CASSLAFPSEYEQFF
TRBV6-5,TRBJ2-7,-,CASSYGVGDYEQYF
TRBV4-2,TRBJ2-3,-,CASSQPTDTQYF
TRBV5-6,TRBJ1-1,-,CASSLGGQTNTEAFF
TRBV5-1,TRBJ2-7,-,CASSAGLALNEQYF
TRBV19,TRBJ2-7,once,CASSIQRHPSYEQYF
TRBV28,TRBJ2-2,-,CASSLGQGGIALNTGELFF
TRBV27,TRBJ2-7,-,CASSTSGTDSYEQYF
TRBV11-2,TRBJ2-7,-,CASSLGVLRPHEQYF
TRBV4-1,TRBJ2-4,-,CASSPREGLRNIQYF
TRBV7-9,TRBJ2-1,-,CASSPGTSVFDEQFF
TRBV5-6,TRBJ2-2,-,CASSWGVNTGELFF
TRBV27,TRBJ2-1,-,CASSFRGGGLNEQFF
TRBV11-2,TRBJ1-1,-,CASSLDPRLPVVNTEAFF
TRBV2,TRBJ2-1,-,CASRDPRLAYNEQFF